A selection of T cell receptor beta chains follows, all from one sample in a study of T cell responses to AZD1222 COVID-19 vaccine. The assay was immunoSEQ multiplex PCR, and TCRdb's table has in-frame clones only and misses some. Among 150,000 to 200,000 clones, about 90% were seen once, and the ten largest hold under 7.5%. Here the sequenced sample was peripheral blood, taken on day 0 of AZD1222 vaccination. Receptors originate from an adult in good health. CDR3s include the opening cysteine and the closing phenylalanine or tryptophan. Fields, in order: V gene, CDR3 length, J gene, CDR3 protein.

V: TRBV3-1/TRBV3-2
length: 16
J: TRBJ2-5
CDR3: CASSPGASGGAKTQYF

V: TRBV2
length: 13
J: TRBJ2-2
CDR3: CASSDGRGGELFF

V: TRBV28
length: 13
J: TRBJ1-3
CDR3: CASSRGAGNTIYF

V: TRBV4-1
length: 15
J: TRBJ1-2
CDR3: CASSPDRIANYGYTF

V: TRBV6-5
length: 15
J: TRBJ2-7
CDR3: CASIYRTGSSYEQYF

V: TRBV28
length: 14
J: TRBJ2-7
CDR3: CASTRQGARYEQYF

V: TRBV9
length: 16
J: TRBJ2-3
CDR3: CASSVDRELSTDTQYF

V: TRBV5-1
length: 14
J: TRBJ2-2
CDR3: CASSGQMNTGELFF

V: TRBV19
length: 13
J: TRBJ2-3
CDR3: CASNGRSTDTQYF

V: TRBV24-1
length: 16
J: TRBJ1-5
CDR3: CATSDSTGVLNQPQHF

V: TRBV15
length: 14
J: TRBJ2-7
CDR3: CATSRGRATYEQYF

V: TRBV6-6
length: 14
J: TRBJ1-5
CDR3: CASSKQASNQPQHF

V: TRBV4-3
length: 17
J: TRBJ1-6
CDR3: CASSQVITGTGNSPLHF

V: TRBV28
length: 14
J: TRBJ2-2
CDR3: CASSSEGPLGELFF

V: TRBV11-2
length: 17
J: TRBJ2-2
CDR3: CASSLVELAGVSGELFF

V: TRBV13
length: 14
J: TRBJ1-3
CDR3: CASSAGGVRNTIYF

V: TRBV7-3
length: 14
J: TRBJ2-3
CDR3: CASSLAGDRDTQYF

V: TRBV6-5
length: 16
J: TRBJ2-2
CDR3: CASSYRTGGATGELFF

V: TRBV6-1
length: 15
J: TRBJ2-7
CDR3: CASSKSGTGFDEQYF

V: TRBV7-9
length: 14
J: TRBJ2-7
CDR3: CASSRDPSSYEQYF

V: TRBV2
length: 16
J: TRBJ1-1
CDR3: CASSLLRGQMNTEAFF

V: TRBV25-1
length: 16
J: TRBJ2-3
CDR3: CASSEYGPGVTDTQYF

V: TRBV2
length: 14
J: TRBJ1-5
CDR3: CASRGRVGNQPQHF

V: TRBV19
length: 16
J: TRBJ1-4
CDR3: CASSSSGTVTNEKLFF

V: TRBV19
length: 14
J: TRBJ2-7
CDR3: CASSAGGPFYEQYF

V: TRBV6-5
length: 12
J: TRBJ1-2
CDR3: CASSPEGYGYTF

V: TRBV28
length: 16
J: TRBJ2-1
CDR3: CASSLLGQGPGNEQFF

V: TRBV7-3
length: 16
J: TRBJ2-1
CDR3: CASSPNDRGLGNEQFF